The 18 T cell receptor beta chains reported below all come from one sample, sequenced in a study of T cells in tumors and immune-related adverse events. This table comes from immunoSEQ multiplex PCR, and its TCRdb copy is limited to in-frame clones, with some not included. The sample has 9,900 or so clones, under 95% seen once; the top ten hold approximately 1.5%. The sequencing used lymph node tissue, collected from a patient treated with anti-PD-1 therapy. These receptors all come from a female donor with metastatic renal cell carcinoma.

This chain uses TRBV13 with TRBJ2-1; possible D gene TRBD2, 7 bases. Trimming took 5 bases from V and 7 from J, leaving 18 bases between them. The CDR3 spans 15 residues. CDR1 is PRHDT and CDR2 is FYEKMQ in the germline V gene (reference sequence). CDR3 loop: CASSPGGGSSNEQFF. The CDR3 region has the DNA TGTGCCAGCAGCCCGGGGGGCGGGAGCTCGAATGAGCAGTTCTTC. The complete variable domain, with remaining parts taken from reference TRBV13 and TRBJ2-1, reads AAGVIQSPRHLIKEKRETATLKCYPIPRHDTVYWYQQGPGQDPQFLISFYEKMQSDKGSIPDRFSAQQFSDYHSELNMSSLELGDSALYFCASSPGGGSSNEQFFGPGTRLTVL.

This chain connects TRBV6-1 to TRBJ1-5, with TRBD1 matching 8 bases. Germline assignment: CDR1 MNHNS and CDR2 SASEGT. Germline trimming cut 6 bases from V and 5 bases from J; bases unmatched to any gene: 3. This CDR3 is built from 13 residues. The CDR3 bases are TGTGCCAGCAGGGGACAGGTCCATCAGCCCCAGCATTTT. Protein product: CASRGQVHQPQHF.

The rearrangement uses TRBV6-1 and TRBJ1-2, with D possibly matching TRBD1 (5 bases). V was trimmed by 3 bases and J by 4 bases, leaving 15 bases between them. CDR3 length: 15 residues. The V gene's germline CDR1 is MNHNS and CDR2 SASEGT. The CDR3 region has the DNA TGTGCCAGCAGTGATTTCAGGGTGTACTCCTATGGCTACACCTTC. Amino acids: CASSDFRVYSYGYTF.

This clone was observed a single time. V and J are TRBV5-5 and TRBJ1-1; D possibly corresponds to TRBD1 (6 bases). Trimming took 5 bases from V and 0 from J, leaving 8 bases between them. CDR1 SGHKS and CDR2 YYEKEE come from the germline V gene (reference sequence). The CDR3 has 13 residues. Written as DNA, the CDR3 is TGTGCCAGCAGGGGACAATTGAACACTGAAGCTTTCTTT. Translated, it gives CASRGQLNTEAFF. The variable domain in full, completed from reference TRBV5-5 and TRBJ1-1, reads DAGVTQSPTHLIKTRGQQVTLRCSPISGHKSVSWYQQVLGQGPQFIFQYYEKEERGRGNFPDRFSARQFPNYSSELNVNALLLGDSALYLCASRGQLNTEAFFGQGTRLTVV.

The sample holds one count of this clone. The J gene is TRBJ2-2, the V gene TRBV2, with TRBD1 matching over 9 bases. Germline-derived CDR1 and CDR2 are SNHLY and FYNNEI. V lost 6 bases, J lost 5 bases, and 4 bases stayed unmatched. The length of the CDR3 is 14 residues. CDR3 region: CASRGTGWTGELFF. DNA of the CDR3: TGTGCCAGCAGGGGGACAGGGTGGACCGGGGAGCTGTTTTTT.

A note on this clone: Different DNA sequences within this sample yield the same CDR3. V usage is TRBV19 and J usage is TRBJ2-7, with a weak D call TRBD2 (6 bases). V dropped 3 bases and J dropped 3 bases, with 15 bases sitting between them. The CDR3 is made up of 15 amino acids. From germline, CDR1 is LNHDA and CDR2 SQIVND (reference sequence). Here the CDR3 reads CASSISSGAYYEQYF. CDR3 sequence (DNA): TGTGCCAGTAGTATCTCTTCGGGAGCTTACTACGAGCAGTACTTC.

The rearrangement uses TRBV5-1 and TRBJ2-5, with TRBD1 matching over 7 bases. CDR1 is SGHRS, CDR2 YFSETQ, per germline. The CDR3 contains 14 residues. Trimming at V came to 3 bases and at J to 4 bases, leaving 6 bases not matched to a gene. CDR3: CASSSPSGGETQYF. The CDR3 bases are TGCGCCAGCAGCTCCCCCTCAGGGGGAGAGACCCAGTACTTC.

The V call is TRBV7-2, the J call TRBJ1-5; 9 positions match TRBD1. J gave up 7 bases and V 1 base, and 2 bases lay outside the gene matches. Looked up from germline, CDR1 is SGHTA and CDR2 is FQGNSA. The CDR3 is made up of 14 amino acids. CDR3 residues: CASSLVGTGQPQHF. The CDR3 nucleotides read TGTGCCAGCAGCTTAGTCGGGACAGGGCAGCCCCAGCATTTT.

The rearrangement uses TRBV5-4 and TRBJ2-3; a possible D gene is TRBD2 (6 bases). CDR1 and CDR2 from the germline V gene are SGHNT and YYREEE (reference sequence). V gave up 4 bases and J gave up 4 bases, with 13 bases separating them. The CDR3 sequence is 14 residues long. The CDR3: CASSPAREPDTQYF. As DNA, the CDR3 is TGTGCCAGCAGCCCGGCACGGGAGCCAGATACGCAGTATTTT.

This chain uses TRBV6-1 with TRBJ2-7, with TRBD1 matching 10 bases. This CDR3 contains 16 residues. Germline values: CDR1 MNHNS, CDR2 SASEGT. J gave up 5 bases and V 4 bases, and 11 bases lay outside the gene matches. The CDR3 loop is CASSADRGRVTHEQYF. In nucleotides, the CDR3 is TGTGCCAGCAGTGCCGACAGGGGGCGGGTGACCCACGAGCAGTACTTC.

This rearrangement joins TRBV11-3 to TRBJ2-6, with 7 bases aligning to TRBD2. This CDR3 is built from 16 residues. Germline V gene lookup returns CDR1 SGHNT and CDR2 YENEEA. The junction had 2 bases not matched to a gene; V was cut back by 1 base and J by 2 bases. DNA for the CDR3: TGTGCCAGCAGCTTAGGGGAGGGGACTGGGGCCAACGTCCTGACTTTC. Translation: CASSLGEGTGANVLTF.

The chain couples TRBV4-1 to TRBJ2-7, with D perhaps given as TRBD1 or TRBD2 (6 bases each). This CDR3 has 14 residues. Trimming cost V 5 bases and J 3 bases, with 14 bases left between them. The germline V gene encodes CDR1 MGHRA and CDR2 YSYEKL. CDR3 protein: CASSNPGAYYEQYF. Written as DNA, the CDR3 is TGCGCCAGCAGCAACCCGGGGGCATACTACGAGCAGTACTTC.

The genes are TRBV7-2 and TRBJ1-2, with a weak D call TRBD1 (6 bases). CDR1 SGHTA and CDR2 FQGNSA come from the germline V gene. The CDR3 runs 12 residues. Deletions cut 1 base from V and 7 bases from J, with 7 bases between. This chain's CDR3 is CASSLEGGGYTF. The CDR3 region has the DNA TGTGCCAGCAGCTTAGAAGGGGGTGGCTACACCTTC.

The table lists this clone with a count of one. The chain employs TRBV2 and TRBJ1-1, with D perhaps TRBD1 (5 bases). The CDR3 has 14 amino acids. CDR1 and CDR2 from the germline V gene are SNHLY and FYNNEI. V shed 2 bases and J shed 7 bases, with 14 bases lying between them. CDR3 protein: CASSELREAGEAFF. The CDR3 nucleotides read TGTGCCAGCAGTGAACTCAGGGAAGCCGGTGAAGCTTTCTTT. Using reference TRBV2 and TRBJ1-1 for the parts outside the CDR3, the full variable domain is EPEVTQTPSHQVTQMGQEVILRCVPISNHLYFYWYRQILGQKVEFLVSFYNNEISEKSEIFDDQFSVERPDGSNFTLKIRSTKLEDSAMYFCASSELREAGEAFFGQGTRLTVV.

This chain uses TRBV7-2 with TRBJ1-1; possibly TRBD1 for D (6 bases). The length of the CDR3 is 14 residues. The V end was cut by 4 bases, the J end by 4 bases, with 13 bases between. CDR1 is SGHTA, CDR2 FQGNSA, per germline. This CDR3 is CASSSQGSATEAFF. In DNA form, the CDR3 reads TGTGCCAGCAGCTCACAGGGTTCGGCCACTGAAGCTTTCTTT. Full variable domain (outside the CDR3, taken from reference TRBV7-2 and TRBJ1-1): GAGVSQSPSNKVTEKGKDVELRCDPISGHTALYWYRQSLGQGLEFLIYFQGNSAPDKSGLPSDRFSAERTGGSVSTLTIQRTQQEDSAVYLCASSSQGSATEAFFGQGTRLTVV.

To note about this clone: The same CDR3 arises from other DNA sequences in this sample as well. J is TRBJ1-1 and V is TRBV5-1; 7 positions match TRBD1. The CDR3 has 14 amino acids. The ends lost 0 bases at V and 5 bases at J; junction bases unmatched: 4. Germline V lookup: CDR1 SGHRS, CDR2 YFSETQ. The CDR3 nucleotides are TGCGCCAGCAGCTTGGATAGCAGGGGGACTGAAGCTTTCTTT. It is translated as CASSLDSRGTEAFF.

The genes are TRBV7-8 and TRBJ1-1; D is possibly TRBD1 (6 bases). V shed 5 bases and J shed 4 bases, with 14 bases lying between them. This CDR3 has 14 amino acids. Germline-derived CDR1 and CDR2 are SGHVS and FQNEAQ. CDR3 DNA: TGTGCCAGCAGCCAACAGGGCCTGGTCACTGAAGCTTTCTTT. Protein: CASSQQGLVTEAFF.

The chain joins TRBV6-1 to TRBJ1-2; 11 bases line up with TRBD1. J lost 10 bases, V lost 6 bases, and 13 bases had no gene match. Looked up from germline, CDR1 is MNHNS and CDR2 is SASEGT. This CDR3 has 15 amino acids. CDR3 sequence reads: CASSGQGAQGVSYTF. The CDR3 nucleotides read TGTGCCAGCAGCGGACAGGGGGCGCAGGGTGTGTCCTACACCTTC.